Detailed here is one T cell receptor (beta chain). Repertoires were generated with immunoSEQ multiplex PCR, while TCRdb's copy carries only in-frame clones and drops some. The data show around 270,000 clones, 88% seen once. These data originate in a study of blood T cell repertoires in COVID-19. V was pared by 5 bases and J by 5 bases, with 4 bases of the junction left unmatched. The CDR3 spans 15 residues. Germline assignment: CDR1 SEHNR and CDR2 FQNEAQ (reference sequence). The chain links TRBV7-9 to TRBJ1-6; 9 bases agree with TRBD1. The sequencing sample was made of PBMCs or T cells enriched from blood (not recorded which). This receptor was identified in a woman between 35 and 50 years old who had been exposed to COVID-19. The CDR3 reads CASSPWTGDNSPLHF. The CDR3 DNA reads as TGTGCCAGCAGCCCCTGGACAGGGGATAATTCACCCCTCCACTTT. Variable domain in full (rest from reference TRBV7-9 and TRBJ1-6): DTGVSQNPRHKITKRGQNVTFRCDPISEHNRLYWYRQTLGQGPEFLTYFQNEAQLEKSRLLSDRFSAERPKGSFSTLEIQRTEQGDSAMYLCASSPWTGDNSPLHFGNGTRLTVT.